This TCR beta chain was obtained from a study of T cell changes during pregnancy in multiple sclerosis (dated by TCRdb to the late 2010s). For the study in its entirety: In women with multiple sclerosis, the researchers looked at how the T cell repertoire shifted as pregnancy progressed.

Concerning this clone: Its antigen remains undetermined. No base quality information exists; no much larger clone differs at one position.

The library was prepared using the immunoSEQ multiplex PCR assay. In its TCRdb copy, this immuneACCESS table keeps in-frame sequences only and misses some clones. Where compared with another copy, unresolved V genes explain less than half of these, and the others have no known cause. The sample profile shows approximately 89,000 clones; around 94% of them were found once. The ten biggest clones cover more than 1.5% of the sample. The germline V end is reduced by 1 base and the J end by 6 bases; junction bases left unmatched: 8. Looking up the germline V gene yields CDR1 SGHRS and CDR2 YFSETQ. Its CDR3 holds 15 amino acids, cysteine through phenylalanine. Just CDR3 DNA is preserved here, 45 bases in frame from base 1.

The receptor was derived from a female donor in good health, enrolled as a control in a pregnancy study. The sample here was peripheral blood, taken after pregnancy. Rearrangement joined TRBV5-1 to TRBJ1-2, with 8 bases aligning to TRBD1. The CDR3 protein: CASSLFAGGADGYTF. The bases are TGCGCCAGCAGCTTGTTTGCAGGGGGCGCCGATGGCTACACCTTC.